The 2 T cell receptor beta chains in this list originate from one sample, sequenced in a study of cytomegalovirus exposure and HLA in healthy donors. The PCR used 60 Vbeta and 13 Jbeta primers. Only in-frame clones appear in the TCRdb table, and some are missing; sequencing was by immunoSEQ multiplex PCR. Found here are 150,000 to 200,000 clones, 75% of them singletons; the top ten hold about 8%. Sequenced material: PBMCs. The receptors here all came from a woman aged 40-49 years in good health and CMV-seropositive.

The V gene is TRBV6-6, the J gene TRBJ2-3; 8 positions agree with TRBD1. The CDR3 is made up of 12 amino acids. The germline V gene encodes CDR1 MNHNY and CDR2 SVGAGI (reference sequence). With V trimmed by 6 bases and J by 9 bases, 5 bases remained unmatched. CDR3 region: CASSKQGVTQYF. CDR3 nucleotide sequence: TGTGCCAGCAGCAAACAGGGGGTCACGCAGTATTTT.

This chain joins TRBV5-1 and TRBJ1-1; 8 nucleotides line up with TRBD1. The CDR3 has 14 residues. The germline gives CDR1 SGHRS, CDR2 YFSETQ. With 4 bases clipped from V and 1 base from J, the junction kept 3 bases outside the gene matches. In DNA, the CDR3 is TGCGCCAGCAGCCATGACAGGGGGAACACTGAAGCTTTCTTT. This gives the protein CASSHDRGNTEAFF.